This TCR beta chain was identified during a study of T cell responses to AZD1222 COVID-19 vaccine. Trimming took off 6 bases at V and 6 bases at J, with 9 bases between the two ends. Germline values: CDR1 SNHLY, CDR2 FYNNEI. This CDR3 region has 12 residues. Produced via immunoSEQ multiplex PCR; TCRdb's table is partial and in-frame only. The table records around 120,000 clones, over 85% of them present only once. The TCR comes from an adult in good health. The specimen was peripheral blood, collected on day 0 of AZD1222 vaccination. The chain employs TRBV2 and TRBJ2-1; D not resolved. CDR3 nucleotide sequence: TGTGCCAGCAGCCCGACGAGCAATGAGCAGTTCTTC. Translation: CASSPTSNEQFF.